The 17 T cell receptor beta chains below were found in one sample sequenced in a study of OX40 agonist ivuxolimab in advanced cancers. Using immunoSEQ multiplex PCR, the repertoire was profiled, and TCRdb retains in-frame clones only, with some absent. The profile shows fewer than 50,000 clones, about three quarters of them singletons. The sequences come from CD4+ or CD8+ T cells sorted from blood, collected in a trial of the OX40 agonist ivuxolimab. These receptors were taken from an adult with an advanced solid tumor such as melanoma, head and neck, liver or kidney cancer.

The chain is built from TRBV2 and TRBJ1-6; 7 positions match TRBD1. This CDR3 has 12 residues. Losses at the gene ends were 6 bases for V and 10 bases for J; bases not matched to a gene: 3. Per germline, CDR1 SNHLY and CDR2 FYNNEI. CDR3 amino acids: CASRGTASPLHF. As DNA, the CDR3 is TGTGCCAGCAGAGGGACAGCCTCACCCCTCCACTTT.

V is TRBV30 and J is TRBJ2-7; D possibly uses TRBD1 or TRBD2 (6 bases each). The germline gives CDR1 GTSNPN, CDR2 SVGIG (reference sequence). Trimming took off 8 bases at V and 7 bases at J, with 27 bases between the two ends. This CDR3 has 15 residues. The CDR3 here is CAGKGGLGIGSEQYF. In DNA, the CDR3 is TGTGCCGGGAAGGGGGGCTTGGGAATTGGGAGTGAGCAGTACTTC.

CDR3 sequence (DNA): TGTGCCAGCAGCTTAGGTCCCTTGGGTCAGAACACCGGGGAGCTGTTTTTT. Amino acid sequence: CASSLGPLGQNTGELFF. This chain connects TRBV7-9 to TRBJ2-2; D unclear. V gave up 1 base and J gave up 1 base, with 13 bases separating them. CDR1 and CDR2 (germline): SEHNR, FQNEAQ (reference sequence). The CDR3 covers 17 residues.

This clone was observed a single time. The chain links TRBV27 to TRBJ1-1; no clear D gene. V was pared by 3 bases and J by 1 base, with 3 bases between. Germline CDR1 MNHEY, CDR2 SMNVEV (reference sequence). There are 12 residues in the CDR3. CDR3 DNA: TGTGCCAGCAGTTTTGGGAACACTGAAGCTTTCTTT. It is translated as CASSFGNTEAFF.

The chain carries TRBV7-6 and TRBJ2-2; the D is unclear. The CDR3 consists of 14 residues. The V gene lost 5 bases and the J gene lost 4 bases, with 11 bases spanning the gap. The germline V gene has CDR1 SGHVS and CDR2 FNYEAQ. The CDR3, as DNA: TGTGCCAGCAGCCTAAGGCCCGGCACCGGGGAGCTGTTTTTT. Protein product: CASSLRPGTGELFF.

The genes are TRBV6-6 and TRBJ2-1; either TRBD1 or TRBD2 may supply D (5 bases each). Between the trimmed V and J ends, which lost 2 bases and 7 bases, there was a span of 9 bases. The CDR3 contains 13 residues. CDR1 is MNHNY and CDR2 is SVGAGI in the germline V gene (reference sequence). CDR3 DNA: TGTGCCAGCAGTTACAGGGACGGGAATGAGCAGTTCTTC. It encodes CASSYRDGNEQFF.

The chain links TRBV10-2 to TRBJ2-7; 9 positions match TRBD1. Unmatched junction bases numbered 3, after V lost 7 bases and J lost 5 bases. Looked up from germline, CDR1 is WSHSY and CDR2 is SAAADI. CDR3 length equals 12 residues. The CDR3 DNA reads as TGCGCCAGCAAGACAGGGGGGAACGAGCAGTACTTC. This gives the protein CASKTGGNEQYF.

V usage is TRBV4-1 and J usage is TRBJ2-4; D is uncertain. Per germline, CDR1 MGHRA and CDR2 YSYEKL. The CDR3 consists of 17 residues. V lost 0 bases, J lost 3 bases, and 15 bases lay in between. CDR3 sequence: CASSQDLERTLKNIQYF. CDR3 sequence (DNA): TGCGCCAGCAGCCAAGATCTAGAGAGGACCCTCAAAAACATTCAGTACTTC.

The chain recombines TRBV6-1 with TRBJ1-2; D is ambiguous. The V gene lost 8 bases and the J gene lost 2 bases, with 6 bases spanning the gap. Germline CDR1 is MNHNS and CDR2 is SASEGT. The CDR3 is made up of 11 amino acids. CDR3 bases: TGTGCCAGCCGTGCCAACTATGGCTACACCTTC. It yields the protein CASRANYGYTF.

CDR3 nucleotide sequence: TGTGCCAGCAGCTTAACGACAGGGGCGGAGGAAAAACTGTTTTTT. It specifies CASSLTTGAEEKLFF. The chain combines TRBV5-6 with TRBJ1-4; 8 bases agree with TRBD1. V lost 2 bases and J lost 8; bases outside the gene matches: 8. CDR3 size: 15 residues. CDR1 SGHDT and CDR2 YYEEEE come from the germline V gene.

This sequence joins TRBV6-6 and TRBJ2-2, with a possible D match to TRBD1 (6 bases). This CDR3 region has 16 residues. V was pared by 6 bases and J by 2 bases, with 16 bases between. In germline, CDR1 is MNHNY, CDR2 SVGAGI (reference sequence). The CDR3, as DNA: TGTGCCAGCAGGCCAGAGACAGGTCTTAACACCGGGGAGCTGTTTTTT. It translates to CASRPETGLNTGELFF.

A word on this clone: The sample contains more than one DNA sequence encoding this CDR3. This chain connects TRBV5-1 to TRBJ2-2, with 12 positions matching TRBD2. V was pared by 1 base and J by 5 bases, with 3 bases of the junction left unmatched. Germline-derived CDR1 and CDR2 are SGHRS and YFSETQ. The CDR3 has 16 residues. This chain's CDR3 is CASSLTGLAGTGELFF. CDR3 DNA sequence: TGCGCCAGCAGCTTGACTGGACTAGCGGGAACCGGGGAGCTGTTTTTT.

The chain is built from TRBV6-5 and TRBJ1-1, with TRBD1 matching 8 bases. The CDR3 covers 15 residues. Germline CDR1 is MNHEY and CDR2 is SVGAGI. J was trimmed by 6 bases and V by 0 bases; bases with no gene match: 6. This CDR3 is CASSYSQGAFAEAFF. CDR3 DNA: TGTGCCAGCAGTTACTCTCAGGGGGCTTTCGCTGAAGCTTTCTTT.

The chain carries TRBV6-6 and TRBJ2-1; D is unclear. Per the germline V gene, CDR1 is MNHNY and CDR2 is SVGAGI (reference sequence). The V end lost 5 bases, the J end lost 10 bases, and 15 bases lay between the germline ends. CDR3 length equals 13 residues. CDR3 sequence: CASSRTSKDEQFF. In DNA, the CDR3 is TGTGCCAGCAGTAGGACCTCGAAGGACGAGCAGTTCTTC.

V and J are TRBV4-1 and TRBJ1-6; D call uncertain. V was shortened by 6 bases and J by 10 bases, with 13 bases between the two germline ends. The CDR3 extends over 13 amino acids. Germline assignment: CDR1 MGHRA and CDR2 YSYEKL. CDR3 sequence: CASSYGTRSPLHF. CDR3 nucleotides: TGCGCCAGCAGTTATGGAACTAGATCACCCCTCCACTTT.

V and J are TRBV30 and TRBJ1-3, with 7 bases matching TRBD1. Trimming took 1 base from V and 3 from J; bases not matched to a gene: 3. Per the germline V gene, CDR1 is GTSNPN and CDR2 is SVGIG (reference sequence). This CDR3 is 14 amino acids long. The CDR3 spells CAWSGDRDGNTIYF. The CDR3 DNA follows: TGTGCCTGGAGTGGAGACAGGGATGGAAACACCATATATTTT.

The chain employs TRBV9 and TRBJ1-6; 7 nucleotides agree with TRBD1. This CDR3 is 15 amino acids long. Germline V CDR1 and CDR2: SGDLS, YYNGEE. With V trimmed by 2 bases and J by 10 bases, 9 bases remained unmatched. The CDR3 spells CASSVQTGLGSPLHF. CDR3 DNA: TGTGCCAGCAGCGTCCAGACAGGGCTGGGGTCACCCCTCCACTTT.